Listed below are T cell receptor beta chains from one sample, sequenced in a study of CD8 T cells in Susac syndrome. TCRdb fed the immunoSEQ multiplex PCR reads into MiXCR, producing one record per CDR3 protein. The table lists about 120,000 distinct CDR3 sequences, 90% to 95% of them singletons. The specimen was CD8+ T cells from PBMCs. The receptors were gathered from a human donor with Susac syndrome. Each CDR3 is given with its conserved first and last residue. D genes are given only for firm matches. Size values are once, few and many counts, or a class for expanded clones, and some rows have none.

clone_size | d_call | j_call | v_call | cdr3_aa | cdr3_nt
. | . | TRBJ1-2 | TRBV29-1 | CSVEAGYPNYGYTF | TGCAGCGTTGAGGCAGGGTACCCTAACTATGGCTACACCTTC
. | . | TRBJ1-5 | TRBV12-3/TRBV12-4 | CASSLVTQALDQPQHF | TGTGCCAGCAGTTTAGTTACCCAGGCTCTAGATCAGCCCCAGCATTTT
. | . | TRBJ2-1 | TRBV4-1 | CASSPVVAAYNEQFF | TGCGCCAGCAGTCCCGTAGTCGCCGCGTACAATGAGCAGTTCTTC
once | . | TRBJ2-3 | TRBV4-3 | CASSQDRSGPSTDTQYF | TGCGCCAGCAGCCAAGATAGAAGCGGGCCAAGCACAGATACGCAGTATTTT
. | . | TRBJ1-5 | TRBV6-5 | CASSYKGQPQHF | TGTGCCAGCAGTTACAAGGGCCAGCCCCAGCATTTT
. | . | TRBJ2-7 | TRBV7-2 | CASSAGTPTYEQYF | TGTGCCAGCAGCGCCGGGACTCCCACCTACGAGCAGTACTTC
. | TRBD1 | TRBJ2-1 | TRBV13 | CASSPDRDPYNEQFF | TGTGCCAGCAGTCCTGACAGGGATCCCTACAATGAGCAGTTCTTC
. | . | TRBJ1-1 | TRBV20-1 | CSAKDSRQTEAFF | TGCAGTGCTAAAGACAGTAGACAAACTGAAGCTTTCTTT
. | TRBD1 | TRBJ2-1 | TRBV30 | CAWFHSYGTGGEGEQFF | TGTGCCTGGTTTCACTCGTACGGGACAGGGGGAGAGGGTGAGCAGTTCTTC
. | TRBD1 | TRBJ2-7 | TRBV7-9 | CASSPTQGDRGYREQYF | TGTGCCAGCAGCCCTACCCAGGGGGACAGGGGTTATCGGGAGCAGTACTTC
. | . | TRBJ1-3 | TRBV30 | CAWSVDSGTGNTIYF | TGTGCCTGGAGTGTTGATTCGGGGACTGGAAACACCATATATTTT
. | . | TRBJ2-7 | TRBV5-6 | CASSFTDEQYF | TGTGCCAGCAGCTTCACCGACGAGCAGTACTTC
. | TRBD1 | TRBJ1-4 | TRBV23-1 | CASSPLDRATNEKLFF | TGCGCCAGCAGTCCTCTCGACAGGGCAACTAATGAAAAACTGTTTTTT
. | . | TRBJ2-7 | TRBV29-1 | CSVEVGSGQGQYF | TGCAGCGTTGAAGTCGGGTCGGGGCAGGGGCAGTACTTC
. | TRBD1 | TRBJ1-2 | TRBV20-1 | CSALFVDRGDYGYTF | TGCAGTGCTCTGTTCGTAGACAGGGGGGACTATGGCTACACCTTC
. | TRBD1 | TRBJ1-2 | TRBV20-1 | CSARATRDRQNYGYTF | TGCAGTGCTAGGGCTACCCGGGACAGACAAAACTATGGCTACACCTTC
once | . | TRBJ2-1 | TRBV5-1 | CASSESNEQFF | TGCGCCAGCAGCGAATCCAATGAGCAGTTCTTC
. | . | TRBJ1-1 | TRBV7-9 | CASSSQTMTGNTEAFF | TGTGCCAGCAGCTCCCAAACCATGACGGGGAACACTGAAGCTTTCTTT
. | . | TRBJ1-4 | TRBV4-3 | CASSQDPMGERTLQLREKLFF | TGCGCCAGCAGCCAAGATCCCATGGGGGAGAGAACCCTGCAACTACGTGAAAAACTGTTTTTT
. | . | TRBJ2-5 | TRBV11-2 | CASRAPNTQETQYF | TGTGCCAGCAGGGCCCCCAACACCCAAGAGACCCAGTACTTC
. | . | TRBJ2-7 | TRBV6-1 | CASSEGGQYEQYF | TGTGCCAGCAGTGAGGGGGGACAGTACGAGCAGTACTTC
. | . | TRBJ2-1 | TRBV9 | CASSVGTAFPNEQFF | TGTGCCAGCAGCGTAGGGACCGCCTTCCCCAATGAGCAGTTCTTC
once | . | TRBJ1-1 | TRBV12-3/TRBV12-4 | CASSLGLRRIYTEAFF | TGTGCCAGCAGTTTAGGATTGAGGCGTATATACACTGAAGCTTTCTTT
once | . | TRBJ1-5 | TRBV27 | CASSFRGQGQPQHF | TGTGCCAGCAGTTTCAGGGGCCAAGGTCAGCCCCAGCATTTT
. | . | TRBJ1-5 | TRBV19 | CASSSNSNQPQHF | TGTGCCAGTAGTTCTAATAGCAATCAGCCCCAGCATTTT
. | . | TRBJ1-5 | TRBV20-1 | CSARPIGNQPQHF | TGCAGTGCTAGGCCCATTGGCAATCAGCCCCAGCATTTT